The 4 T cell receptor beta chains below come from one sample, sequenced in a study of T cell changes during pregnancy in multiple sclerosis. The method was immunoSEQ multiplex PCR; TCRdb's version includes in-frame clones alone and lacks a portion of them. In the table there are about 38,000 clones, around 90% of which are singletons. The starting material was CD4+ T cells from peripheral blood mononuclear cells, obtained after pregnancy. Every receptor here comes from a female donor in good health, enrolled as a control in a pregnancy study.

The rearrangement links TRBV29-1 to TRBJ2-5, with 8 bases aligning to TRBD1. This CDR3 spans 15 amino acids. Per the germline V gene, CDR1 is SQVTM and CDR2 is ANQGSEA. The V and J ends lost 4 bases and 5 bases, in that order; junction bases with no gene match: 12. Written as DNA, the CDR3 is TGCAGCGTTGGAAGGTTTACAGGGGGTGGGGAGACCCAGTACTTC. It specifies CSVGRFTGGGETQYF.

V gene TRBV27 combines with J gene TRBJ1-2; tentative D call: TRBD1 (5 bases). The CDR3 totals 13 residues. V lost 4 bases to trimming and J lost 8 bases, with 14 bases between them. Germline V gene lookup returns CDR1 MNHEY and CDR2 SMNVEV (reference sequence). The CDR3 coding sequence is TGTGCCAGCAGTTCTCCGGGACTACGCGGCTACACCTTC. Its protein is CASSSPGLRGYTF.

The chain carries TRBV5-1 and TRBJ1-1; no firm D call. V was pared by 2 bases and J by 1 base, with 9 bases between. This CDR3 region has 14 residues. Germline V lookup: CDR1 SGHRS, CDR2 YFSETQ. The CDR3 sequence is CASSLIAGNTEAFF. The CDR3, as DNA: TGCGCCAGCAGCTTAATCGCAGGGAACACTGAAGCTTTCTTT.

This chain uses TRBV6-5 with TRBJ2-3; D may be TRBD2 (5 bases). V shed 0 bases and J shed 0 bases, with 10 bases lying between them. From germline, CDR1 is MNHEY and CDR2 SVGAGI. CDR3 length: 16 residues. CDR3 amino acids: CASSYSITGSTDTQYF. CDR3 nucleotides: TGTGCCAGCAGTTACTCGATAACGGGGAGCACAGATACGCAGTATTTT.